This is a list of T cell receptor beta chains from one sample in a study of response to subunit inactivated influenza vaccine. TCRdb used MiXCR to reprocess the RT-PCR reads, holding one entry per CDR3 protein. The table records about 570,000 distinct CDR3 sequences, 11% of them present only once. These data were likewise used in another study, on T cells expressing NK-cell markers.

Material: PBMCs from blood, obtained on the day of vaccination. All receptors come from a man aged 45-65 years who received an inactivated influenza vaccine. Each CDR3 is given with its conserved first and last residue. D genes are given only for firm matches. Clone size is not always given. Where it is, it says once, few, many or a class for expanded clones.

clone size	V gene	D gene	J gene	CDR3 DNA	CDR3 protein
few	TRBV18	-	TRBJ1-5	TGTGCCAGCTCACTCCGGAGGGGGAGTAGCTATAGCAATCAGCCCCAGCATTTT	CASSLRRGSSYSNQPQHF
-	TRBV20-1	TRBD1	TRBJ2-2	TGCAGTGGGGACAGGGACACCGGGGAGCTGTTTTTT	CSGDRDTGELFF
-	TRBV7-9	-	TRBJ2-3	TGTGTCAGCAGCTTCGACCGAACCTCAGATACGCAGTATTTT	CVSSFDRTSDTQYF
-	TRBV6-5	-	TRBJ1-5	TGTGCCAGCAGCTTAACTCGAGGGCAGCCCCAGCATTTT	CASSLTRGQPQHF
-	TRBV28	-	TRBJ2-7	TGTGCCAGCAGTTGGCGTTACGAGCAGTACTTC	CASSWRYEQYF
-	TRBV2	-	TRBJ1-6	TGTGCCAGCAGGGGACATAATAATTCACCCCTCCACTTT	CASRGHNNSPLHF
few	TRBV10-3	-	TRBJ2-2	TGTGCATCCCACAGAGACCCCACCGGGGAGCTGTTTTTT	CASHRDPTGELFF
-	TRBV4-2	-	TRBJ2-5	TGTGCCAGCAGCCAAGATACGGCGCCCCAGTACTTC	CASSQDTAPQYF
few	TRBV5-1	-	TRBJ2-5	TGCGCCAGCAGCTTGTTGGGGAAAGAGACCCAGTACTTC	CASSLLGKETQYF
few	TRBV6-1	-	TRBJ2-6	TGTGCCAGCAGTGGGGCTCCACACTCTGGGGCCAACGTCCTGACTTTC	CASSGAPHSGANVLTF
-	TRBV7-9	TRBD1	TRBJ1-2	TGTGCCAGCAGCCCCGGGACAGGACAGGTCAGCGAGGGCTACACCTTC	CASSPGTGQVSEGYTF
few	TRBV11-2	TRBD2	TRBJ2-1	TGTGCCAGCAGCTTATACGAGGGAGCTGGCGGGAGTTCCAATGAGCAGTTCTTC	CASSLYEGAGGSSNEQFF
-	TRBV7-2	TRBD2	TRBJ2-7	TGTGCCAGCAGCCCATTGGGGGGGAACTACGAGCAGTACTTC	CASSPLGGNYEQYF
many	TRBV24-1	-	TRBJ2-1	TGTGCCACCAGTGAAGCTCAGGGGTTTCGGGAGCAGTTCTTC	CATSEAQGFREQFF
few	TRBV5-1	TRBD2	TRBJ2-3	TGCGCCAGCAGCTTTACTAGCGGCCACCGCGGCACAGATACGCAGTATTTT	CASSFTSGHRGTDTQYF
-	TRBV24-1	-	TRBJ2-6	TGTGCCACCAGTGATTTGGGAGGGACTGGGGCCAACGTCCTGACTTTC	CATSDLGGTGANVLTF
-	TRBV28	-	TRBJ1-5	TGTGCCAGCAGGCAGGGGAACAATCAGCCCCAGCATTTT	CASRQGNNQPQHF
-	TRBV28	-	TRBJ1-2	TGTGCCAGCAGCCTCCCCCCGGGGGAAACCCTTCGGGGCTACACCTTC	CASSLPPGETLRGYTF
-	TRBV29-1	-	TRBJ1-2	TGCAGCGTAGAGACAAAACGGGATGGCTACACCTTC	CSVETKRDGYTF
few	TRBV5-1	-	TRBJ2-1	TGCGCCAGCGGGGACGGGGGTGAGCAGTTCTTC	CASGDGGEQFF
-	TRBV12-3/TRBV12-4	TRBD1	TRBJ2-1	TGTGCCAGCAGTAAAGGGACAGCCGCCTCCGGTACGCAGTTCTTC	CASSKGTAASGTQFF
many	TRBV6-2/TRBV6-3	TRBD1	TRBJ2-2	TGTGCCAGCCGCCGGACAGGAGGCACCGGGGAGCTGTTTTTT	CASRRTGGTGELFF
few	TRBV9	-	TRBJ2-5	TGTGCCAGCAGCGTACGTCCGGGTGGAGAGACCCAGTACTTC	CASSVRPGGETQYF
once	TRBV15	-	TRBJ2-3	TGTGCCACCAGCAGAGATCCCACAGATACGCAGTATTTT	CATSRDPTDTQYF
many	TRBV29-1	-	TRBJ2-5	TGCAGCGTTGAAGGGATTGCGCGAGAGACCCAGTACTTC	CSVEGIARETQYF
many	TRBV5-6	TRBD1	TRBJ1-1	TGTGCCAGCAGCTTGGGACAGACAGGGGGAGGGACCACTGAAGCTTTCTTT	CASSLGQTGGGTTEAFF
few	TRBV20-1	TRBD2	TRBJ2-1	TGCAGTGCTAGAGCTGGACTAGCGGGAGGCCGCTCCTACAATGAGCAGTTCTTC	CSARAGLAGGRSYNEQFF
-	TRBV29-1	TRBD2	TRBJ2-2	TGCAGCGTTGAAGGGGCGGGAGGGCACACCGGGGAGCTGTTTTTT	CSVEGAGGHTGELFF
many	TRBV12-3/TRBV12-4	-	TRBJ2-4	TGTGCCAGCAGCCCGACAGCGAGCAACATTCAGTACTTC	CASSPTASNIQYF
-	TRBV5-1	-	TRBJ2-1	TGCGCCAGCAGCCAGGGTGATATGTACGGAAGATCCTACAATGAGCAGTTCTTC	CASSQGDMYGRSYNEQFF
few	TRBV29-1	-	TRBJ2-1	TGCAGCGTCGGAAGAAAAGGGCTAACCAATGAGCAGTTCTTC	CSVGRKGLTNEQFF
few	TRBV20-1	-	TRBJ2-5	TGCAGTACTGAGGAACCTAGGTACCAAGAGACCCAGTACTTC	CSTEEPRYQETQYF
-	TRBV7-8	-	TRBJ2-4	TGTGCCAGCGGCCGAAGTAGGGGTGAGGACATTCAGTACTTC	CASGRSRGEDIQYF
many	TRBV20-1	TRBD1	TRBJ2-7	TGCAGTGCCGACCCCTTGGCCGGGACAGTCCCCTACGAGCAGTACTTC	CSADPLAGTVPYEQYF
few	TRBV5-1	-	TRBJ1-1	TGCGCCAGCAGCTTAGAGCTTCAGGGGAGGGGTGAAGCTTTCTTT	CASSLELQGRGEAFF
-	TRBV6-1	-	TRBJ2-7	TGTGCCAGCGACGATCGTTTCCACGAGCAGTACTTC	CASDDRFHEQYF
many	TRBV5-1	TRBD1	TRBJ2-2	TGCGCCAGCAGCTCGGGACAGGGGTCCAGGGAGCTGTTTTTT	CASSSGQGSRELFF
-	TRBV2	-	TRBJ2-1	TGTGCCAGCAGTTTGGACTTTTTTAAGTTCTTC	CASSLDFFKFF
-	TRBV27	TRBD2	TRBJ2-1	TGTGCCAGCAGTTTATGGGGACTAGCGGGAGATCAGTACAATGAGCAGTTCTTC	CASSLWGLAGDQYNEQFF
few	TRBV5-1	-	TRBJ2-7	TGCGCCAGCAGCTTGCAGGCAGCAAACGAGCAGTACTTC	CASSLQAANEQYF
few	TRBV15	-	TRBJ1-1	TGTGCCACCAGCAGAGATCGGATGTTAACTGAAGCTTTCTTT	CATSRDRMLTEAFF
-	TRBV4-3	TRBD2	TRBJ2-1	TGCGCCAGCAGCTTAAACGGTTGGCTAGCGGGAGTCGCGGACAATGAGCAGTTCTTC	CASSLNGWLAGVADNEQFF
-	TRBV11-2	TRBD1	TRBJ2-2	TGTGCCAGCAGGAGGACAGGGGGTAGCACCGGGGAGCTGTTTTTT	CASRRTGGSTGELFF
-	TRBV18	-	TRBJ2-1	TGTGCCAGCAGCCCCGGAAACAATGAGCAGTTCTTC	CASSPGNNEQFF
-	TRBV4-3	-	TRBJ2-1	TGCGCCAGCAGCCAAGAAACTATGGGCCTAGCGTTCTTC	CASSQETMGLAFF
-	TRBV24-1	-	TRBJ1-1	TGTGCCACCAGTACCCAGACTAAGCTAGGATCTGAAGCTTTCTTT	CATSTQTKLGSEAFF
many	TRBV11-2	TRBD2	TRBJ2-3	TGTGCCAGCAACCGGGGGGGGGCAGATACGCAGTATTTT	CASNRGGADTQYF
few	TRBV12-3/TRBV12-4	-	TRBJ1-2	TGTGCCAGCAGTCGCGTGGTTGGCTACACCTTC	CASSRVVGYTF
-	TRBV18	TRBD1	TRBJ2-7	TGTGCCAGCTCACTATGGACAGGGGGGGACTACGAGCAGTACTTC	CASSLWTGGDYEQYF
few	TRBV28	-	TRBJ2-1	TGTGCCAGCAGTTTGGAAGGGTGGACCACGAGCTCCTACAATGAGCAGTTCTTC	CASSLEGWTTSSYNEQFF
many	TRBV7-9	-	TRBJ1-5	TGTGCCAGCAGCCCGGACAGCCGGGTGCCCCAGCATTTT	CASSPDSRVPQHF